This record looks at one T cell receptor (beta chain) sequence and its context. The data originate from a study of PD-1 blockade in classical Hodgkin lymphoma. Time point of the sample: cycle 4 day 1 (C4D1), after 5 to 7 weeks of nivolumab. Patients all relapsed after autologous stem cell transplantation, and there was variation in brentuximab vedotin exposure. Clones were read by immunoSEQ multiplex PCR, and TCRdb kept only the in-frame ones, dropping some. This sample has about 23,000 clones; roughly 90% occur once, and the top ten carry 23%. The CDR3 runs to 18 residues. V was trimmed by 5 bases and J by 5 bases, leaving 22 bases between them. The germline CDR1 and CDR2 sequences are ENHRY and SYGVKD.

The receptor comes from a human donor with classical Hodgkin lymphoma. The sample in question was peripheral blood mononuclear cells (PBMCs), obtained before the fourth cycle of nivolumab. The V and J genes are TRBV10-3 and TRBJ2-6; D is ambiguous. The CDR3 is CAISLGFCIQSRANVLTF. As DNA, the CDR3 is TGTGCCATCAGTTTAGGTTTCTGTATACAAAGTCGGGCCAACGTCCTGACTTTC.